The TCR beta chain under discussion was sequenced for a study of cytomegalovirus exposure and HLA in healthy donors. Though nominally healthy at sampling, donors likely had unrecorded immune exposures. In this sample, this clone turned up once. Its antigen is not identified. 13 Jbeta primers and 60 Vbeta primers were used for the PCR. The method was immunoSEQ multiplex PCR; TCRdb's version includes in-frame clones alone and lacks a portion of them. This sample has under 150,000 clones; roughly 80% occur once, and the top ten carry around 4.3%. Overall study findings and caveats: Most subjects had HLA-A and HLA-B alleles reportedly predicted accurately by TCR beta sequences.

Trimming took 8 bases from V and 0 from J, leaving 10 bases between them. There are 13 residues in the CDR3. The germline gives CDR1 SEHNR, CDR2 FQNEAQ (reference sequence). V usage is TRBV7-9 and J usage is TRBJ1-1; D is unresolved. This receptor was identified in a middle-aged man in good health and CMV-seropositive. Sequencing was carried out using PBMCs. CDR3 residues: CASHSSMNTEAFF. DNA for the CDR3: TGTGCCAGCCACTCATCAATGAACACTGAAGCTTTCTTT.